The 19 T cell receptor beta chains below all came from one sample that was sequenced in a study of blood T cell repertoires in COVID-19. Data came from immunoSEQ multiplex PCR; TCRdb stores just in-frame clones and leaves some out. The sample yields approximately 110,000 clones, around 80% seen once. The material sequenced was peripheral blood. Receptors originate from a woman over 75 with acute or convalescent COVID-19.

The chain combines TRBV18 with TRBJ2-3; 9 bases agree with TRBD2. From germline, CDR1 is KGHSH and CDR2 LQKENI. The CDR3 is made up of 15 amino acids. The junction had 7 bases not matched to a gene; V was cut back by 6 bases and J by 3 bases. This chain's CDR3 is CASSLIAGETDTQYF. The CDR3 DNA reads as TGTGCCAGCTCCCTTATAGCGGGAGAGACAGATACGCAGTATTTT. Full variable domain (outside the CDR3, taken from reference TRBV18 and TRBJ2-3): NAGVMQNPRHLVRRRGQEARLRCSPMKGHSHVYWYRQLPEEGLKFMVYLQKENIIDESGMPKERFSAEFPKEGPSILRIQQVVRGDSAAYFCASSLIAGETDTQYFGPGTRLTVL.

This clone was seen once. The V and J genes are TRBV6-1 and TRBJ2-7; the match to TRBD1 covers 7 bases. Per germline, CDR1 MNHNS and CDR2 SASEGT. The trim removed 6 bases at V and 6 bases at J, leaving 17 bases unmatched. The CDR3 is 16 amino acids. The CDR3 region has the DNA TGTGCCAGCAGGGAAACCGGGACAGCTCTACTTACCGAGCAGTACTTC. Translated, it gives CASRETGTALLTEQYF.

The chain couples TRBV19 to TRBJ1-4; D unclear. CDR1 is LNHDA and CDR2 is SQIVND in the germline V gene (reference sequence). The V gene lost 6 bases and the J gene lost 0 bases, with 14 bases spanning the gap. CDR3 length: 16 amino acids. The CDR3 here is CASSPLNTATNEKLFF. DNA for the CDR3: TGTGCCAGTAGCCCTCTGAATACAGCAACTAATGAAAAACTGTTTTTT.

The chain has TRBV24-1 and TRBJ2-3; D is perhaps TRBD2 (6 bases). Germline V gene sequence: CDR1 KGHDR, CDR2 SFDVKD. V gave up 5 bases and J gave up 0 bases, with 11 bases separating them. The CDR3 contains 15 residues. The CDR3 nucleotides are TGTGCCACCAGTGCCCTGGGGGGTAGCACAGATACGCAGTATTTT. Encoded protein: CATSALGGSTDTQYF.

The rearrangement uses TRBV7-2 and TRBJ1-5; maybe TRBD1 (6 bases). Per the germline V gene, CDR1 is SGHTA and CDR2 is FQGNSA. V dropped 5 bases and J dropped 2 bases, with 13 bases sitting between them. The CDR3 has 15 residues. The DNA for the CDR3 is TGTGCCAGCAGCACCAGGGGTAATGGCAATCAGCCCCAGCATTTT. Translation gives CASSTRGNGNQPQHF.

The chain joins TRBV19 to TRBJ1-6, with D possibly being TRBD1 (5 bases). CDR3 length: 13 residues. The ends were cut back, 5 bases at V and 5 bases at J, with 7 bases in the middle. Germline V CDR1 and CDR2: LNHDA, SQIVND (reference sequence). For the CDR3, the DNA is TGTGCCAGTAGTCCCAGGGATAATTCACCCCTCCACTTT. Translating gives CASSPRDNSPLHF.

The chain joins TRBV3-1 (or the pseudogene TRBV3-2) to TRBJ2-1; D remains ambiguous. Per the germline V gene, CDR1 is LGHDT and CDR2 is YNNKEL (reference sequence). V lost 1 base and J lost 5, with 6 bases in between. There are 13 residues in the CDR3. Here the CDR3 reads CASSQVRDNEQFF. The CDR3 coding sequence is TGTGCCAGCAGCCAAGTTCGAGACAATGAGCAGTTCTTC.

This clone was observed a single time. The genes are TRBV5-1 and TRBJ1-1; 8 positions match TRBD1. This CDR3 has 14 residues. Trimming took 4 bases from V and 4 from J; bases not matched to a gene: 6. CDR1 and CDR2 (germline): SGHRS, YFSETQ. The CDR3 protein is CASSPTGAFTEAFF. CDR3 DNA sequence: TGCGCCAGCAGCCCGACAGGGGCATTCACTGAAGCTTTCTTT. Filled out from reference TRBV5-1 and TRBJ1-1, the complete variable domain reads KAGVTQTPRYLIKTRGQQVTLSCSPISGHRSVSWYQQTPGQGLQFLFEYFSETQRNKGNFPGRFSGRQFSNSRSEMNVSTLELGDSALYLCASSPTGAFTEAFFGQGTRLTVV.

This clone was seen a handful of times. The rearrangement links TRBV5-1 to TRBJ2-2; D unresolved. The CDR3 extends over 16 amino acids. V was cut by 0 bases and J by 4 bases, with 13 bases left in between. The germline V gene has CDR1 SGHRS and CDR2 YFSETQ. The CDR3 is CASSLAVQAGTGELFF. CDR3 bases: TGCGCCAGCAGCTTGGCGGTTCAAGCTGGCACCGGGGAGCTGTTTTTT.

The DNA of the CDR3 is TGTGCCAGCAGTTTTACTAGCGGGACAACAGATACGCAGTATTTT. It codes for CASSFTSGTTDTQYF. The chain recombines TRBV28 with TRBJ2-3; 10 bases match TRBD2. Germline CDR1 reads MDHEN; CDR2 reads SYDVKM. This CDR3 region has 15 residues. V was clipped by 3 bases and J by 3 bases; unmatched bases: 3.

The gene calls are TRBV7-9 and TRBJ2-7, with D hard to call. This CDR3 has 13 residues. Germline V gene data show CDR1 as SEHNR and CDR2 as FQNEAQ (reference sequence). V was shortened by 2 bases and J by 1 base, with 6 bases between the two germline ends. CDR3 sequence: CASSLLVSYEQYF. CDR3 coding DNA: TGTGCCAGCAGCTTATTAGTTTCCTACGAGCAGTACTTC.

Note on this clone: Other DNA sequences from this sample encode an identical CDR3 as well. The chain couples TRBV7-2 to TRBJ2-7, with TRBD2 matching over 11 bases. The CDR3 extends over 15 amino acids. Losses at the gene ends were 5 bases for V and 2 bases for J; bases not matched to a gene: 5. CDR1 is SGHTA, CDR2 FQGNSA, per germline. The CDR3: CASSLVAGGAYEQYV. Here the CDR3 DNA reads TGTGCCAGCAGCCTCGTAGCGGGAGGGGCCTACGAGCAGTACGTC.

The rearrangement links TRBV18 to TRBJ2-2; D ambiguous. The CDR3 sequence is 13 residues long. The germline gives CDR1 KGHSH, CDR2 LQKENI. Trimming left V 6 bases short and J 7 bases short, with 12 bases between. For the CDR3, the DNA is TGTGCCAGCTCCCGAGAGTCTGGCGGGGAGCTGTTTTTT. It is translated as CASSRESGGELFF.

Remarks on this clone: An end of the junction differs from the germline gene, which may be a read error. This chain connects TRBV5-4 to TRBJ2-7; TRBD1 matches at 7 bases. Germline V gene data show CDR1 as SGHNT and CDR2 as YYREEE (reference sequence). CDR3 size: 13 residues. The CDR3 DNA reads TGTGCCAGCAGCTATAATACGGACAGGCTGGTCTTCTTC. Its protein product is CASSYNTDRLVFF.

V gene TRBV5-1 combines with J gene TRBJ2-3, with a possible D match to TRBD1 (5 bases). Trimming took 0 bases from V and 0 from J, leaving 11 bases between them. Germline V gene data show CDR1 as SGHRS and CDR2 as YFSETQ. CDR3 length equals 16 residues. CDR3 protein: CASSLGAGSSTDTQYF. CDR3 DNA: TGCGCCAGCAGCTTGGGAGCAGGGTCTAGCACAGATACGCAGTATTTT.

This rearrangement joins TRBV24-1 to TRBJ2-2, with 14 bases that match TRBD2. Looked up from germline, CDR1 is KGHDR and CDR2 is SFDVKD. The CDR3 consists of 16 residues. The V segment lost 9 bases and the J segment 2 bases; nucleotides outside the gene matches: 4. DNA of the CDR3: TGTGCCACCCTAGGGACTAGCGGGAGTAACACCGGGGAGCTGTTTTTT. Translation gives CATLGTSGSNTGELFF.

This sequence joins TRBV6-1 and TRBJ1-1; TRBD1 might be the D (5 bases). V dropped 0 bases and J dropped 2 bases, with 7 bases sitting between them. The CDR3 length is 14 residues. Germline V CDR1 and CDR2: MNHNS, SASEGT. CDR3 amino acids: CASSEAGLNTEAFF. The CDR3 DNA reads TGTGCCAGCAGTGAAGCGGGGCTCAACACTGAAGCTTTCTTT.

This clone showed up just a few times. The rearrangement links TRBV29-1 to TRBJ2-7; D is undetermined. The CDR3 covers 13 residues. The germline gives CDR1 SQVTM, CDR2 ANQGSEA. Trimming took 3 bases from V and 0 from J, leaving 9 bases between them. The CDR3 sequence is CSVDLGDSYEQYF. CDR3 DNA: TGCAGCGTTGACCTAGGTGACTCCTACGAGCAGTACTTC.

The chain recombines TRBV18 with TRBJ1-4; 9 positions agree with TRBD1. The CDR3 covers 15 residues. Germline V gene data show CDR1 as KGHSH and CDR2 as LQKENI. V gave up 0 bases and J gave up 6 bases; unmatched junction bases: 2. CDR3 bases: TGTGCCAGCTCACCACCTCGGACAGGGGATGAAAAACTGTTTTTT. Its protein product is CASSPPRTGDEKLFF. The complete variable domain, with remaining parts taken from reference TRBV18 and TRBJ1-4, reads NAGVMQNPRHLVRRRGQEARLRCSPMKGHSHVYWYRQLPEEGLKFMVYLQKENIIDESGMPKERFSAEFPKEGPSILRIQQVVRGDSAAYFCASSPPRTGDEKLFFGSGTQLSVL.